The 7 T cell receptor beta chains given below trace back to one sample, sequenced in a study of blood T cell repertoires in COVID-19. Assay: immunoSEQ multiplex PCR; the TCRdb copy retains only in-frame clones and omits some. The repertoire holds some 170,000 clones, with about 83% as singletons. The material sequenced was peripheral blood. The receptor source for this set is a man between 60 and 75 years old with acute or convalescent COVID-19.

The rearrangement links TRBV11-2 to TRBJ2-3; 8 bases are shared with TRBD2. The CDR3 sequence is 14 residues long. J was trimmed by 5 bases and V by 10 bases; bases with no gene match: 11. In germline, CDR1 is SGHAT, CDR2 FQNNGV. CDR3: CATKIAGRGDTQYF. The CDR3 nucleotides read TGTGCCACGAAGATAGCGGGGCGAGGAGATACGCAGTATTTT.

There are a few counts of this clone. J is TRBJ2-3 and V is TRBV10-2; no clear D. The CDR3 loop spans 17 amino acids. Germline CDR1 and CDR2: WSHSY and SAAADI. The V end lost 2 bases, the J end lost 0 bases, and 15 bases lay between the germline ends. CDR3 DNA: TGCGCCAGCAGTGAGGTGGGCTTCTGGGCTAGCACAGATACGCAGTATTTT. Amino acids: CASSEVGFWASTDTQYF.

The rearrangement links TRBV29-1 to TRBJ1-4; no clear D gene. This CDR3 is 13 amino acids long. The V end was cut by 4 bases, the J end by 2 bases, with 8 bases between. Per the germline V gene, CDR1 is SQVTM and CDR2 is ANQGSEA. The CDR3 coding sequence is TGCAGCGTTGCAGGCCAGACTAATGAAAAACTGTTTTTT. It translates to CSVAGQTNEKLFF.

This chain links TRBV11-2 with TRBJ2-7; D is perhaps TRBD2 (5 bases). The ends were cut back, 4 bases at V and 0 bases at J, with 22 bases in the middle. The CDR3 runs to 18 residues. Germline V lookup: CDR1 SGHAT, CDR2 FQNNGV. Here the CDR3 DNA reads TGTGCCAGCAGCTCCCCGTATCGGGGTTCCTGGAGCTCCTACGAGCAGTACTTC. Amino acid sequence: CASSSPYRGSWSSYEQYF.

The chain carries TRBV12-3 or TRBV12-4 and TRBJ1-2; D may be TRBD1 (5 bases). This CDR3 region has 13 residues. V gave up 3 bases and J gave up 3 bases, with 8 bases separating them. The CDR3 region has the DNA TGTGCCAGCAGTTTCGGCAGGGACTATGGCTACACCTTC. This gives the protein CASSFGRDYGYTF.

The CDR3 DNA reads TGTGCCAGCGCTAGCGGGGTACAAGAGACCCAGTACTTC. It encodes CASASGVQETQYF. V gene TRBV7-3 combines with J gene TRBJ2-5, with 9 bases aligning to TRBD2. Germline trimming cut 8 bases from V and 2 bases from J; bases unmatched to any gene: 3. The CDR3 has 13 amino acids. Germline CDR1 is SGHTA and CDR2 is FQGTGA.

The CDR3 reads CASSLSPTGATEAFF. The CDR3 DNA reads as TGTGCCAGCAGCTTAAGTCCAACAGGGGCCACTGAAGCTTTCTTT. V gene TRBV7-3 combines with J gene TRBJ1-1, with 7 bases lining up with TRBD1. Per the germline V gene, CDR1 is SGHTA and CDR2 is FQGTGA. The V gene end was trimmed by 1 base and the J gene end by 4 bases; junction bases not matched to a gene: 6. This CDR3 is 15 amino acids long.